Only a few counts were recorded for the clone carrying this TCR beta chain. Libraries of TCR beta came from quantitative 5'-RACE with molecular barcodes. TCRdb reanalysed the 5' RACE reads using MiXCR and keeps one entry per CDR3 protein. The table records hundreds of thousands of distinct CDR3 sequences, about 20% of them present only once. These data originate in a study of CD8 T cells in ankylosing spondylitis. Germline V gene data show CDR1 as SNHLY and CDR2 as FYNNEI. Trimming removed 6 bases from V and 8 bases from J, with 11 bases in between. CDR3 length: 12 amino acids. The sequenced sample was blood, either unsorted or a sorted T cell fraction (not recorded which). This receptor was identified in a male donor with ankylosing spondylitis or in good health (not recorded which). The chain has TRBV2 and TRBJ2-4, with a possible D match to TRBD1 (5 bases). CDR3 coding DNA: TGTGCCAGCAGCGACGGCAGGGACATTCAGTACTTC. This codes for CASSDGRDIQYF.